Listed here are 20 T cell receptor beta chains from one sample, sequenced in a study of PD-L1 blockade in urothelial cancer. Generated by immunoSEQ multiplex PCR, the TCRdb table keeps only in-frame clones and is missing some. Of approximately 47,000 clones listed, around four fifths are singletons. As to time point: pretreatment peripheral blood. Sequenced here: PBMCs, sampled around atezolizumab (anti-PD-L1) treatment. The receptors shown here come from a man in his fifties with urothelial cancer.

As to this clone: An end of the junction does not agree with germline; a read error may underlie this. The chain links TRBV6-1 to TRBJ2-1; a possible D gene is TRBD1 (5 bases). Per the germline V gene, CDR1 is MNHNS and CDR2 is SASEGT. This CDR3 contains 13 residues. CDR3 protein: CASSQGTYNEQFF. CDR3 nucleotides: TGTGCCAGCAGCCAGGGAACCTATAATGAGCAGTTCTTC.

The CDR3 region is CATKGQGAFAEAFF. The CDR3, as DNA: TGCGCCACCAAAGGCCAGGGGGCTTTCGCTGAAGCTTTCTTT. V is TRBV5-1 and J is TRBJ1-1; 8 bases are shared with TRBD1. CDR3 size: 14 residues. Germline CDR1 and CDR2: SGHRS and YFSETQ. The ends lost 9 bases at V and 6 bases at J; junction bases unmatched: 13.

This chain links TRBV7-9 with TRBJ1-5, with 7 bases identical to TRBD1. The CDR3 spans 15 residues. Germline V CDR1 and CDR2: SEHNR, FQNEAQ (reference sequence). J gave up 2 bases and V 0 bases, and 1 base lay outside the gene matches. The CDR3 nucleotides are TGTGCCAGCAGCTTAGCAGGACAGGGCAATCAGCCCCAGCATTTT. Amino acids: CASSLAGQGNQPQHF.

This CDR3 is CASSFPLIRPQHF. The CDR3 DNA sequence: TGTGCCAGCAGTTTTCCCCTAATCCGGCCCCAGCATTTT. The chain couples TRBV28 to TRBJ1-5; no firm D call. This CDR3 region has 13 residues. From germline, CDR1 is MDHEN and CDR2 SYDVKM. The germline V and J ends were trimmed by 3 bases and 9 bases, with 12 bases remaining between them.

V gene TRBV18 combines with J gene TRBJ2-2; D perhaps matches TRBD1 (7 bases). Deletions cut 4 bases from V and 5 bases from J, with 11 bases between. The germline CDR1 and CDR2 sequences are KGHSH and LQKENI. This CDR3 contains 14 residues. CDR3 protein: CASSRTGGTGELFF. The CDR3 DNA reads as TGTGCCAGCTCACGGACAGGAGGGACCGGGGAGCTGTTTTTT. Full variable domain (remainder filled in from reference TRBV18 and TRBJ2-2): NAGVMQNPRHLVRRRGQEARLRCSPMKGHSHVYWYRQLPEEGLKFMVYLQKENIIDESGMPKERFSAEFPKEGPSILRIQQVVRGDSAAYFCASSRTGGTGELFFGEGSRLTVL.

The CDR3 reads CASSGQGRTQPQHF. In DNA form, the CDR3 reads TGTGCCAGCAGCGGACAGGGGAGAACTCAGCCCCAGCATTTT. V is TRBV25-1 and J is TRBJ1-5; 9 nucleotides line up with TRBD1. The CDR3 is 14 residues long. The V gene's germline CDR1 is MGHDK and CDR2 SYGVNS. V was pared by 6 bases and J by 6 bases, with 6 bases of the junction left unmatched.

The V call is TRBV7-9, the J call TRBJ1-5; TRBD1 matches 9 bases. Per the germline V gene, CDR1 is SEHNR and CDR2 is FQNEAQ (reference sequence). The ends lost 5 bases at V and 7 bases at J; junction bases unmatched: 12. The CDR3 length is 16 residues. In DNA form, the CDR3 reads TGTGCCAGCAGCCTTATGACAGGGGGATTAGGGCAGCCCCAGCATTTT. Its protein product is CASSLMTGGLGQPQHF.

The genes are TRBV29-1 and TRBJ2-7; 9 nucleotides match TRBD1. V shed 4 bases, J shed 0 bases, and the junction held 16 bases outside the gene matches. This CDR3 is built from 18 residues. Germline values: CDR1 SQVTM, CDR2 ANQGSEA. CDR3 DNA sequence: TGCAGCGTTGCCCCACGGAGACCGGGACAGGGCCTCTCCTACGAGCAGTACTTC. Translated: CSVAPRRPGQGLSYEQYF.

V gene TRBV2 combines with J gene TRBJ1-3; D perhaps matches TRBD1 (6 bases). This CDR3 is 16 amino acids long. The V gene lost 2 bases and the J gene lost 0 bases, with 11 bases spanning the gap. CDR1 is SNHLY, CDR2 FYNNEI, per germline. The CDR3 sequence: CASSEQGLYSGNTIYF. The DNA of the CDR3 is TGTGCCAGCAGTGAACAGGGGCTCTACTCTGGAAACACCATATATTTT.

The rearrangement uses TRBV6-5 and TRBJ1-6; 10 positions agree with TRBD1. CDR1 and CDR2 (germline): MNHEY, SVGAGI. The CDR3 extends over 15 amino acids. V dropped 5 bases and J dropped 10; count of bases not matched to a gene: 8. The CDR3 DNA reads as TGTGCCAGCAGTCTTGGCGGACAGGGGGTCTCACCCCTCCACTTT. It is translated as CASSLGGQGVSPLHF.

This chain joins TRBV28 and TRBJ1-2; D is unresolved. The V end was cut by 3 bases, the J end by 0 bases, with 8 bases between. Germline CDR1 reads MDHEN; CDR2 reads SYDVKM. This CDR3 is built from 14 residues. The CDR3 DNA reads as TGTGCCAGCAGTTTTCGGGTACCTAACTATGGCTACACCTTC. This gives the protein CASSFRVPNYGYTF.

The V gene is TRBV5-1, the J gene TRBJ2-7; 7 nucleotides agree with TRBD2. This CDR3 contains 16 residues. Germline V gene sequence: CDR1 SGHRS, CDR2 YFSETQ. V shed 3 bases and J 1 base; nucleotides not matched to a gene: 10. CDR3: CASSWGGVLFSYEQYV. CDR3 DNA sequence: TGCGCCAGCAGCTGGGGGGGGGTCCTTTTTTCCTACGAGCAGTACGTC.

This chain uses TRBV7-8 with TRBJ1-1, with 8 bases aligning to TRBD1. J lost 3 bases, V lost 3 bases, and 6 bases had no gene match. The CDR3 totals 15 residues. Germline values: CDR1 SGHVS, CDR2 FQNEAQ. The DNA of the CDR3 is TGTGCCAGCAGCTTGACAGGGGTTAGGGACACTGAAGCTTTCTTT. Translating it yields CASSLTGVRDTEAFF.

This chain uses TRBV11-3 with TRBJ2-7, with 7 bases lining up with TRBD2. Unmatched junction bases numbered 6, after V lost 2 bases and J lost 2 bases. The germline V gene has CDR1 SGHNT and CDR2 YENEEA. This CDR3 spans 15 amino acids. The CDR3 spells CASSLSSGGPYEQYF. Here the CDR3 DNA reads TGTGCCAGCAGCTTATCGTCGGGAGGTCCCTACGAGCAGTACTTC.

The gene calls are TRBV19 and TRBJ2-1; maybe TRBD1 (5 bases). This CDR3 is built from 13 residues. From germline, CDR1 is LNHDA and CDR2 SQIVND (reference sequence). Trimming removed 6 bases at V and 12 bases at J, with 18 bases between. The CDR3 region has the DNA TGTGCCAGTAGCGTGAACACAGGATTCGCGCAGTTCTTC. As protein: CASSVNTGFAQFF.

This clone was found a few times. This chain uses TRBV19 with TRBJ1-5; D is possibly TRBD1 (5 bases). The CDR3 contains 16 residues. V lost 2 bases and J 2 bases, leaving 13 bases between the germline ends. Germline lookup yields CDR1 LNHDA and CDR2 SQIVND (reference sequence). The CDR3 DNA follows: TGTGCCAGTAGTATAATGGGGGGAGCACGCAATCAGCCCCAGCATTTT. Protein: CASSIMGGARNQPQHF.

This chain joins TRBV19 and TRBJ2-4, with TRBD2 matching 14 bases. Germline V gene data show CDR1 as LNHDA and CDR2 as SQIVND (reference sequence). The CDR3 spans 18 residues. J lost 0 bases, V lost 7 bases, and 8 bases had no gene match. CDR3: CASMTRLAGGLAKNIQYF. CDR3 nucleotide sequence: TGTGCCAGTATGACCAGACTAGCGGGGGGGTTAGCCAAAAACATTCAGTACTTC.

This clone was seen a single time. This sequence joins TRBV7-9 and TRBJ2-2; D is unclear. V was cut by 6 bases and J by 3 bases, with 11 bases left in between. The CDR3 extends over 14 amino acids. Germline V gene lookup returns CDR1 SEHNR and CDR2 FQNEAQ (reference sequence). In DNA form, the CDR3 reads TGTGCCAGCAGACCCGAACCGGACACCGGGGAGCTGTTTTTT. Residues: CASRPEPDTGELFF.

The CDR3 DNA follows: TGTGCCTCTCCCCACCCTGGGCTTAACTATGGCTACACCTTC. Protein product: CASPHPGLNYGYTF. V is TRBV6-7 and J is TRBJ1-2; D gene uncertain. TRBV6-7 is assigned to the ORF class and has an uncertain function. V dropped 11 bases and J dropped 1 base, with 17 bases sitting between them. This CDR3 has 14 amino acids.

The chain is built from TRBV6-1 and TRBJ1-2; D uncertain. The CDR3 spans 13 residues. CDR1 is MNHNS and CDR2 is SASEGT in the germline V gene. V lost 4 bases to trimming and J lost 4 bases, with 10 bases between them. CDR3 residues: CASSVWGGYGYTF. CDR3 nucleotide sequence: TGTGCCAGCAGTGTATGGGGAGGCTATGGCTACACCTTC.